The following is a TCR beta chain sequence with its context. The data originate from a study of blood T cell repertoires in COVID-19. Only in-frame clones appear in the TCRdb table, and some are missing; sequencing was by immunoSEQ multiplex PCR. The sample records about 140,000 clones, around nine tenths being singletons. This CDR3 comprises 15 residues. CDR1 and CDR2 from the germline V gene are SGHTA and FQGTGA. The V gene lost 7 bases and the J gene lost 0 bases, with 12 bases spanning the gap. The TCR originated in a woman aged 35 to 49 with acute or convalescent COVID-19. V gene TRBV7-3 combines with J gene TRBJ2-2; possibly TRBD2 for D (5 bases). The sequencing input was peripheral blood. CDR3 sequence (DNA): TGTGCCAGCACCCGGGGTTCCGCGAACACCGGGGAGCTGTTTTTT. Protein: CASTRGSANTGELFF.